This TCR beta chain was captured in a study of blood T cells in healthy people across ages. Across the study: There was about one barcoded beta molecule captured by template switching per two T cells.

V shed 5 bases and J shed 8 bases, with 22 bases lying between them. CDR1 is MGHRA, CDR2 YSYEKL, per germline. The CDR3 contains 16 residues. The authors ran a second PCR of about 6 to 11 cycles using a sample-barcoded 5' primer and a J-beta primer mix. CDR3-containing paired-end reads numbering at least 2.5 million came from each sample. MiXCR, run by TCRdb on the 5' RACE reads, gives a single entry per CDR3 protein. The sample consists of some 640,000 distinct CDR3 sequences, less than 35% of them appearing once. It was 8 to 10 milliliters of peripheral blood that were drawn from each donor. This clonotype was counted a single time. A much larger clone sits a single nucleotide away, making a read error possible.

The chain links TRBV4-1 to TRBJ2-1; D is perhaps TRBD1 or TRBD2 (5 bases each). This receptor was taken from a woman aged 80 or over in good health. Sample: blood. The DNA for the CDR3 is TGCGCCAGCAGCTCACCTAACACTGCATTGGGACATGAGCAGTTCTTC. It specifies CASSSPNTALGHEQFF.